This TCR beta chain was sequenced in a study of blood T cell repertoires in COVID-19. Study at large: Researchers got acute and convalescent COVID-19 samples from the United States, Italy and Spain.

In the original workflow: Nucleated cell counts were estimated from reference gene primer amplification. The method was immunoSEQ multiplex PCR; TCRdb's version includes in-frame clones alone and lacks a portion of them. V and J calls and clone size are as listed in that table; D and trimming were resolved from the DNA. The sample yields over 250,000 clones, about 89% seen once. This sequence originates from a man aged 45-60 years with acute or convalescent COVID-19. The sequencing sample was made of peripheral blood.

For the CDR3, the DNA is TGTGCCAGCAGCTTACCGGGGGAGGCCTCCAGAAATAACTATGGCTACACCTTC. Translating gives CASSLPGEASRNNYGYTF. The rearrangement uses TRBV7-9 and TRBJ1-2; a weak D match, TRBD1 (5 bases). Germline CDR1 reads SEHNR; CDR2 reads FQNEAQ (reference sequence). Trimming took 2 bases from V and 1 from J, leaving 20 bases between them. There are 18 residues in the CDR3.